This TCR beta chain was captured in a study of T cell responses to AZD1222 COVID-19 vaccine. Study observations and caveats: The peak T cell response came first, and repertoires were sampled only after it. Spike-specific TCRs gained breadth and depth after people received two AZD1222 doses. Vaccine-associated CD4 TCRs ranged over spike, dominating at 160-218 and 743-854.

Assay used: immunoSEQ multiplex PCR; TCRdb lists only in-frame clones, some missing. The sample records roughly 67,000 clones, 89% being singletons. Trimming pared 2 bases from V and 11 bases from J, leaving 13 bases between. There are 13 residues in the CDR3. CDR1 and CDR2 (germline): MRHNA, SNTAGT. With regard to this clone: Its antigen is not known.

The receptor was derived from an adult who received the AZD1222 COVID-19 vaccine. V and J are TRBV6-4 and TRBJ2-1; D not resolved. Sequences were derived from peripheral blood, sampled 28 days after the second AZD1222 dose. The CDR3 is CASSDPPVRKQFF. DNA for the CDR3: TGTGCCAGCAGTGACCCCCCCGTTAGGAAGCAGTTCTTC.